This entry lists 17 T cell receptor beta chains sequenced from one sample in a study of molecular identifiers for immune sequencing clone quantification. TCRdb reanalysed the PCR reads using MiXCR and keeps one entry per CDR3 protein. The table includes about half a million distinct CDR3 sequences, about 20% detected once. The sequenced sample was naive CD8+ T cells from blood, with Jurkat cell RNA spiked in. Documented subset: FACS-sorted CD8+CD4-CCR7+CD45RA+ naive T cells. Receptors originate from a human donor in good health. Some libraries in this study had Jurkat cell RNA spiked in.

This clonotype was detected many times. The CDR3, as DNA: TGCAGTGCTAGAATTAGAGGCAACACTGAAGCTTTCTTT. Amino acids: CSARIRGNTEAFF. This sequence joins TRBV20-1 and TRBJ1-1; D gene uncertain. Trimming cost V 2 bases and J 2 bases, with 9 bases left between them. This CDR3 contains 13 residues. The V gene's germline CDR1 is DFQATT and CDR2 SNEGSKA (reference sequence).

This clonotype was observed many times. The chain combines TRBV4-2 with TRBJ2-1; 7 bases line up with TRBD2. CDR3 length: 16 residues. The germline V gene has CDR1 LGHNA and CDR2 YNFKEQ. Trimming cost V 3 bases and J 7 bases; bases outside gene matches: 12. CDR3 coding DNA: TGTGCCAGCAGCCAGAGAGGAAGCGGGACGGATAATGAGCAGTTCTTC. Encoded protein: CASSQRGSGTDNEQFF.

The chain employs TRBV7-9 and TRBJ2-1, with D possibly matching TRBD2 (6 bases). Germline CDR1 and CDR2: SEHNR and FQNEAQ (reference sequence). The CDR3 runs 16 residues. Trimming removed 2 bases at V and 2 bases at J, with 13 bases between. The CDR3 coding sequence is TGTGCCAGCAGCTTATCGGAGGGAGTGGCCTACAATGAGCAGTTCTTC. It yields the protein CASSLSEGVAYNEQFF.

There are many counts of this clonotype. This chain joins TRBV7-9 and TRBJ2-7; D assignment may be TRBD1 or TRBD2 (5 bases each). Germline assignment: CDR1 SEHNR and CDR2 FQNEAQ (reference sequence). The CDR3 consists of 14 residues. The V gene lost 5 bases and the J gene lost 2 bases, with 13 bases spanning the gap. CDR3 nucleotides: TGTGCCAGCAGCGTAGGGGACGGGACCTACGAGCAGTACTTC. As protein: CASSVGDGTYEQYF.

This clonotype showed up many times. J is TRBJ2-7 and V is TRBV5-1, with D maybe TRBD2 (6 bases). Per the germline V gene, CDR1 is SGHRS and CDR2 is YFSETQ. V was trimmed by 0 bases and J by 3 bases, leaving 10 bases between them. The CDR3 runs to 14 residues. CDR3 protein: CASSLAPEGYEQYF. CDR3 in DNA: TGCGCCAGCAGCTTGGCTCCGGAGGGCTACGAGCAGTACTTC.

The chain uses TRBV19 and TRBJ2-1; D perhaps matches TRBD2 (5 bases). The CDR3 totals 11 residues. With 11 bases removed from V and 7 bases from J, the gap between germline ends came to 12 bases. The germline CDR1 and CDR2 sequences are LNHDA and SQIVND (reference sequence). The CDR3: CASSHTNEQFF. CDR3 DNA sequence: TGTGCCTCTAGCCATACGAATGAGCAGTTCTTC.

Comment on this clonotype: This may come from a read error, since a much larger clone is one base off. This sequence joins TRBV4-2 and TRBJ2-7, with unresolved D. Germline assignment: CDR1 LGHNA and CDR2 YNFKEQ. Deletions cut 4 bases from V and 4 bases from J, with 11 bases between. The CDR3 is made up of 13 amino acids. This chain's CDR3 is CASSPMDRYEQYF. DNA for the CDR3: TGTGCCAGCAGCCCAATGGACCGTTACGAGCAGTACTTC.

This clonotype was counted many times. The V gene is TRBV27, the J gene TRBJ2-7; the match to TRBD1 covers 7 bases. Germline CDR1 reads MNHEY; CDR2 reads SMNVEV (reference sequence). The CDR3 covers 17 residues. The V segment lost 0 bases and the J segment 0 bases; nucleotides outside the gene matches: 8. The CDR3 DNA reads as TGTGCCAGCAGTTTATCGACAGGGACCTATAGCTCCTACGAGCAGTACTTC. Amino acids: CASSLSTGTYSSYEQYF.

This chain connects TRBV11-2 to TRBJ2-1; D remains ambiguous. Trimming took 0 bases from V and 10 from J, leaving 13 bases between them. CDR1 and CDR2 (germline): SGHAT, FQNNGV. This CDR3 comprises 14 residues. The CDR3 protein is CASSLDRYRREQFF. The CDR3 DNA follows: TGTGCCAGCAGCTTAGATCGGTATCGCAGGGAGCAGTTCTTC.

This clonotype was picked up one time. This sequence may be a read error, since a much larger clone differs from it by one base. The chain couples TRBV4-3 to TRBJ2-7; maybe TRBD2 (6 bases). In germline, CDR1 is LGHNA, CDR2 YSLEER. This CDR3 is 16 amino acids long. CDR3 coding DNA: TGCGCCAGCAGCCAAGGAGTTTGGGGGGAATCCTGCGAGCAGTACTTC. It encodes CASSQGVWGESCEQYF.

This clonotype turned up a few times. CDR3 in amino acids: CASSLVGGQMNTEAFF. The CDR3 region has the DNA TGTGCCAGCAGCTTAGTGGGGGGTCAGATGAACACTGAAGCTTTCTTT. The chain uses TRBV7-9 and TRBJ1-1, with D possibly being TRBD1 (5 bases). The CDR3 is 16 residues long. Germline CDR1 is SEHNR and CDR2 is FQNEAQ (reference sequence). The germline V and J ends were trimmed by 1 base and 0 bases, with 12 bases remaining between them.

This sequence joins TRBV9 and TRBJ2-2; D is undetermined. Deletions cut 0 bases from V and 0 bases from J, with 9 bases between. This CDR3 region has 16 residues. CDR1 is SGDLS and CDR2 is YYNGEE in the germline V gene. The CDR3 loop reads CASSVVGQANTGELFF. The CDR3 DNA is TGTGCCAGCAGCGTAGTGGGCCAGGCGAACACCGGGGAGCTGTTTTTT.

This clonotype was found many times. The chain is built from TRBV2 and TRBJ2-5, with D possibly being TRBD1 (7 bases). The CDR3 extends over 18 amino acids. Between the trimmed V and J ends, which lost 2 bases and 0 bases, there was a span of 19 bases. In germline, CDR1 is SNHLY, CDR2 FYNNEI. This chain's CDR3 is CASSERSGGHPYQETQYF. The CDR3 DNA sequence: TGTGCCAGCAGTGAACGGTCAGGGGGGCATCCGTACCAAGAGACCCAGTACTTC.

The chain carries TRBV19 and TRBJ2-7; D is possibly TRBD1 (6 bases). V lost 4 bases and J lost 5, with 12 bases in between. The CDR3 is made up of 13 amino acids. Germline V gene data show CDR1 as LNHDA and CDR2 as SQIVND (reference sequence). The CDR3 loop reads CASSTQGFNEQYF. The CDR3 DNA reads as TGTGCCAGTAGTACACAGGGTTTTAACGAGCAGTACTTC.

The sample holds many counts of this clonotype. The chain uses TRBV27 and TRBJ1-2; D perhaps matches TRBD1 (5 bases). The germline V gene has CDR1 MNHEY and CDR2 SMNVEV (reference sequence). V was cut by 2 bases and J by 2 bases, with 12 bases left in between. CDR3 size: 15 residues. For the CDR3, the DNA is TGTGCCAGCAGTTTAAGTATCCGGGGGAACTATGGCTACACCTTC. This encodes CASSLSIRGNYGYTF.

This chain links TRBV28 with TRBJ2-5, with 12 bases lining up with TRBD2. Losses at the gene ends were 10 bases for V and 1 base for J; bases not matched to a gene: 7. The CDR3 runs 15 residues. The germline CDR1 and CDR2 sequences are MDHEN and SYDVKM. The CDR3 DNA follows: TGTGCCAACCAGCGGGGACTAGCGGGCCAAGAGACCCAGTACTTC. Protein sequence: CANQRGLAGQETQYF.

The sample holds a few counts of this clonotype. This rearrangement joins TRBV3-1 to TRBJ1-1; tentative D call: TRBD1 (5 bases). Trimming removed 1 base from V and 2 bases from J, with 17 bases in between. Germline CDR1 LGHDT, CDR2 YNNKEL (reference sequence). The CDR3 is made up of 17 amino acids. The CDR3 spells CASSQGPEGHYNTEAFF. The CDR3 DNA reads TGTGCCAGCAGCCAAGGGCCCGAGGGGCATTATAACACTGAAGCTTTCTTT.